A single sample gave rise to the 26 T cell receptor beta chains below, sequenced in a study of blood T cell repertoires in COVID-19. The method was immunoSEQ multiplex PCR; TCRdb's version includes in-frame clones alone and lacks a portion of them. Of 250,000 to 300,000 clones listed, about nine tenths are singletons. Sequencing was done on a sample of peripheral blood. These receptors were taken from a woman under 40 with COVID-19, enrolled during active disease.

This clone was observed a single time. The gene calls are TRBV12-3 or TRBV12-4 and TRBJ1-2; D is unclear. The CDR3 length is 13 residues. V lost 2 bases, J lost 4 bases, and 8 bases lay in between. CDR3 nucleotide sequence: TGTGCCAGCAGTTTACTTGCGGGCTATGGCTACACCTTC. Protein product: CASSLLAGYGYTF.

The CDR3 DNA reads as TGCAGCGTTAACTCGGTCAGGGGCTACGAGCAGTACTTC. Its protein product is CSVNSVRGYEQYF. J is TRBJ2-7 and V is TRBV29-1, with D possibly TRBD1 on 6 matching bases. Germline V gives CDR1 SQVTM, CDR2 ANQGSEA. V was clipped by 5 bases and J by 3 bases, with 14 bases between them. This CDR3 has 13 amino acids.

The chain is built from TRBV5-5 and TRBJ2-7, with TRBD1 as a possible D gene (6 bases). Germline V gene data show CDR1 as SGHKS and CDR2 as YYEKEE (reference sequence). The CDR3 length is 16 residues. Trimming took off 0 bases at V and 3 bases at J, with 16 bases between the two ends. For the CDR3, the DNA is TGTGCCAGCAGCTTGGACCGCCAGGGGCATGACTACGAGCAGTACTTC. This translates into CASSLDRQGHDYEQYF.

CDR3 bases: TGCAGTGGCTATTCCCCCTACGAGCAGTACTTC. This sequence encodes CSGYSPYEQYF. This sequence joins TRBV20-1 and TRBJ2-7, with unresolved D. Germline V lookup: CDR1 DFQATT, CDR2 SNEGSKA (reference sequence). V lost 7 bases and J lost 2, with 9 bases in between. This CDR3 comprises 11 residues.

The chain carries TRBV13 and TRBJ2-5, with 7 bases fitting TRBD1. The CDR3 is 21 amino acids. Losses at the gene ends were 5 bases for V and 3 bases for J; bases not matched to a gene: 27. CDR1 is PRHDT and CDR2 is FYEKMQ in the germline V gene (reference sequence). CDR3 nucleotides: TGTGCCAGCAGCAGAAAATCGGCTTTGTCCCTCCGGGACAGCAAAAAAGAGACCCAGTACTTC. Protein: CASSRKSALSLRDSKKETQYF.

This chain connects TRBV5-1 to TRBJ1-1, with D hard to call. The germline V gene has CDR1 SGHRS and CDR2 YFSETQ. This CDR3 spans 15 amino acids. The V and J ends lost 0 bases and 1 base respectively, with 10 bases between them. CDR3 protein: CASSLGTAGNTEAFF. As DNA, the CDR3 is TGCGCCAGCAGCTTGGGTACCGCCGGGAACACTGAAGCTTTCTTT.

This clone has just one count. The chain joins TRBV3-1 (or the pseudogene TRBV3-2) to TRBJ2-2; possibly TRBD1 for D (6 bases). This CDR3 spans 14 amino acids. V was clipped by 6 bases and J by 5 bases, with 13 bases between them. Germline V lookup: CDR1 LGHDT, CDR2 YNNKEL (reference sequence). The CDR3 is CASRLYRDTGELFF. The CDR3 DNA sequence: TGTGCCAGCAGACTTTACAGGGATACCGGGGAGCTGTTTTTT.

The chain joins TRBV13 to TRBJ2-3; 7 bases match TRBD1. This CDR3 comprises 17 residues. Losses at the gene ends were 4 bases for V and 3 bases for J; bases not matched to a gene: 13. Germline values: CDR1 PRHDT, CDR2 FYEKMQ (reference sequence). This CDR3 reads CASSSPSIPGQTDTQYF. Written as DNA, the CDR3 is TGTGCCAGCAGCTCCCCCTCAATTCCGGGACAGACAGATACGCAGTATTTT.

This clone was seen once. This chain uses TRBV3-1 (or the pseudogene TRBV3-2) with TRBJ1-2, with a weak D call TRBD1 (6 bases). This CDR3 comprises 15 residues. Germline CDR1 and CDR2: LGHDT and YNNKEL (reference sequence). Trimming pared 2 bases from V and 3 bases from J, leaving 13 bases between. CDR3 DNA: TGTGCCAGCAGCCAATGGGGGCTCCTCGACTATGGCTACACCTTC. It yields the protein CASSQWGLLDYGYTF.

J is TRBJ2-2 and V is TRBV29-1; D is uncertain. The length of the CDR3 is 14 residues. With 4 bases removed from V and 1 base from J, the gap between germline ends came to 10 bases. CDR1 and CDR2 from the germline V gene are SQVTM and ANQGSEA. The CDR3 is CSVVGRLNTGELFF. CDR3 nucleotides: TGCAGCGTTGTCGGCAGGCTGAACACCGGGGAGCTGTTTTTT.

The rearrangement uses TRBV5-4 and TRBJ2-7, with TRBD1 identical over 7 bases. V shed 0 bases, J shed 6 bases, and the junction held 3 bases outside the gene matches. This CDR3 spans 13 amino acids. CDR1 SGHNT and CDR2 YYREEE come from the germline V gene (reference sequence). CDR3: CASSLEGASEQYF. Here the CDR3 DNA reads TGTGCCAGCAGCTTGGAGGGGGCGAGCGAGCAGTACTTC.

The V call is TRBV18, the J call TRBJ2-1, with D possibly TRBD2 on 7 matching bases. Germline-derived CDR1 and CDR2 are KGHSH and LQKENI. Between the trimmed V and J ends, which lost 0 bases and 7 bases, there was a span of 16 bases. There are 16 residues in the CDR3. CDR3 sequence reads: CASSPPSGGRRNEQFF. CDR3 sequence (DNA): TGTGCCAGCTCACCACCGTCCGGGGGGCGCAGGAATGAGCAGTTCTTC.

The J gene is TRBJ1-3, the V gene TRBV6-5, with 7 bases that match TRBD1. CDR1 and CDR2 from the germline V gene are MNHEY and SVGAGI. There are 14 residues in the CDR3. V lost 4 bases and J lost 2; bases outside the gene matches: 2. The CDR3 is CASSSGGTGNTIYF. The CDR3 DNA follows: TGTGCCAGCAGTTCAGGGGGAACTGGAAACACCATATATTTT.

The chain is built from TRBV7-6 and TRBJ1-5; possible D gene TRBD1, 6 bases. CDR1 SGHVS and CDR2 FNYEAQ come from the germline V gene. The CDR3 extends over 14 amino acids. V lost 1 base and J lost 4, with 8 bases in between. The CDR3 region is CASSLGTGNQPQHF. For the CDR3, the DNA is TGTGCCAGCAGCTTAGGCACAGGGAATCAGCCCCAGCATTTT.

This chain uses TRBV18 with TRBJ2-5, with D possibly TRBD1 on 5 matching bases. This CDR3 is built from 15 residues. V was clipped by 6 bases and J by 2 bases, with 16 bases between them. CDR1 KGHSH and CDR2 LQKENI come from the germline V gene. The CDR3 region is CASSGSRAVQETQYF. CDR3 nucleotide sequence: TGTGCCAGCTCGGGGTCCAGGGCAGTACAAGAGACCCAGTACTTC. Full variable domain (outside the CDR3, taken from reference TRBV18 and TRBJ2-5): NAGVMQNPRHLVRRRGQEARLRCSPMKGHSHVYWYRQLPEEGLKFMVYLQKENIIDESGMPKERFSAEFPKEGPSILRIQQVVRGDSAAYFCASSGSRAVQETQYFGPGTRLLVL.

This clone appeared once. The rearrangement joins TRBV29-1 to TRBJ2-5; 12 nucleotides agree with TRBD2. The CDR3 contains 16 residues. V was pared by 1 base and J by 0 bases, with 3 bases of the junction left unmatched. Germline-derived CDR1 and CDR2 are SQVTM and ANQGSEA. In nucleotides, the CDR3 is TGCAGCGTTGAAGGGACTAGCGGGGTAGACCAAGAGACCCAGTACTTC. Translation: CSVEGTSGVDQETQYF.

V is TRBV28 and J is TRBJ1-1; 7 bases are a match to TRBD1. Looked up from germline, CDR1 is MDHEN and CDR2 is SYDVKM. The V and J ends lost 4 bases and 2 bases, in that order; junction bases with no gene match: 22. The CDR3 sequence is 20 residues long. CDR3 in amino acids: CASSSPRTTGQRTLNTEAFF. CDR3 nucleotides: TGTGCCAGCAGTTCCCCCCGCACTACGGGACAGCGAACCCTCAACACTGAAGCTTTCTTT.

This clone appeared a few times. This chain joins TRBV4-2 and TRBJ2-5; maybe TRBD2 (7 bases). The CDR3 length is 15 residues. The V and J ends lost 5 bases and 4 bases respectively, with 17 bases between them. Looked up from germline, CDR1 is LGHNA and CDR2 is YNFKEQ. The CDR3 reads CASSGWGGLAETQYF. In DNA, the CDR3 is TGTGCCAGCAGCGGGTGGGGGGGGCTGGCAGAGACCCAGTACTTC.

CDR3 sequence reads: CASSVPGEETQYF. The DNA for the CDR3 is TGTGCCAGCAGCGTCCCCGGTGAAGAGACCCAGTACTTC. This chain uses TRBV9 with TRBJ2-5; D uncertain. Germline CDR1 is SGDLS and CDR2 is YYNGEE. The V gene lost 2 bases and the J gene lost 3 bases, with 8 bases spanning the gap. The CDR3 loop spans 13 amino acids.

V is TRBV9 and J is TRBJ2-7; a possible D gene is TRBD1 (6 bases). V was cut by 3 bases and J by 2 bases, with 15 bases left in between. CDR1 and CDR2 (germline): SGDLS, YYNGEE. The length of the CDR3 is 15 residues. In DNA form, the CDR3 reads TGTGCCAGCAGCGCCCAGGACAGCCCCACCTACGAGCAGTACTTC. As protein: CASSAQDSPTYEQYF.

The V call is TRBV18, the J call TRBJ1-4, with 8 bases lining up with TRBD1. The CDR3 is 18 residues long. Germline assignment: CDR1 KGHSH and CDR2 LQKENI. V was pared by 2 bases and J by 7 bases, with 15 bases of the junction left unmatched. The chain's CDR3 is CASSPRTGRGGTSEKLFF. The CDR3 bases are TGTGCCAGCTCACCAAGGACAGGGAGAGGGGGGACCTCTGAAAAACTGTTTTTT.

V and J are TRBV19 and TRBJ2-2, with TRBD2 as a possible D gene (5 bases). The CDR3 runs 13 residues. V shed 7 bases and J shed 6 bases, with 12 bases lying between them. CDR1 and CDR2 from the germline V gene are LNHDA and SQIVND (reference sequence). The CDR3 sequence: CASKELDAGELFF. The CDR3 region has the DNA TGTGCCAGTAAGGAACTAGACGCCGGGGAGCTGTTTTTT.

The gene calls are TRBV29-1 and TRBJ2-2, with 7 bases that match TRBD1. The germline CDR1 and CDR2 sequences are SQVTM and ANQGSEA. Unmatched junction bases numbered 14, after V lost 5 bases and J lost 11 bases. The CDR3 sequence is 14 residues long. The CDR3 sequence: CSVLKTGQISELFF. As DNA, the CDR3 is TGCAGCGTTTTGAAGACAGGGCAAATTAGCGAGCTGTTTTTT.

The J gene is TRBJ1-4, the V gene TRBV27; no definite D call. CDR3 size: 13 residues. Germline V gene sequence: CDR1 MNHEY, CDR2 SMNVEV (reference sequence). The V gene lost 6 bases and the J gene lost 7 bases, with 12 bases spanning the gap. The CDR3 loop reads CASRMRMSEKLFF. The CDR3 region has the DNA TGTGCCAGCAGAATGAGAATGAGTGAAAAACTGTTTTTT.

This sequence joins TRBV10-3 and TRBJ2-5, with TRBD1 matching over 9 bases. Germline CDR1 ENHRY, CDR2 SYGVKD. The CDR3 contains 17 residues. Trimming at V came to 4 bases and at J to 3 bases, leaving 12 bases not matched to a gene. The CDR3 DNA follows: TGTGCCATCAGTGGGAGGACAGGGGTCCCTGTCAAAGAGACCCAGTACTTC. As protein: CAISGRTGVPVKETQYF.

This clone has only a few counts. J is TRBJ1-1 and V is TRBV28; no clear D gene. The CDR3 is 14 amino acids. CDR1 and CDR2 (germline): MDHEN, SYDVKM. The V and J ends lost 8 bases and 12 bases respectively, with 25 bases between them. The CDR3 protein is CASLETYTGAFTFF. The CDR3 DNA follows: TGTGCCAGCCTGGAGACCTACACCGGAGCTTTTACTTTCTTT.